These 20 T cell receptor beta chains came from one sample sequenced in a study. TCRdb re-called the RT-PCR reads through MiXCR, storing one row per CDR3 protein. The table records almost 700,000 distinct CDR3 sequences, 14% of them present only once. Material: memory CD4+ T cells from blood. Receptor source: a female donor in good health, serving as a healthy control.

This clonotype was seen at least ten times. The chain employs TRBV27 and TRBJ2-3; D unresolved. Germline V gives CDR1 MNHEY, CDR2 SMNVEV (reference sequence). The CDR3 totals 13 residues. Between the trimmed V and J ends, which lost 2 bases and 0 bases, there was a span of 3 bases. CDR3 region: CASSLRSTDTQYF. The CDR3 bases are TGTGCCAGCAGTTTAAGGAGCACAGATACGCAGTATTTT.

This clonotype has a handful of counts. The chain carries TRBV20-1 and TRBJ1-4; 7 nucleotides align to TRBD1. Germline CDR1 is DFQATT and CDR2 is SNEGSKA (reference sequence). This CDR3 comprises 14 residues. The V and J ends lost 5 bases and 8 bases, in that order; junction bases with no gene match: 11. The CDR3 region is CSALPFTGDEKLFF. For the CDR3, the DNA is TGCAGTGCTTTACCCTTCACAGGGGACGAAAAACTGTTTTTT.

The V gene is TRBV2, the J gene TRBJ2-1; D gene ambiguous. V dropped 2 bases and J dropped 4 bases, with 9 bases sitting between them. Looked up from germline, CDR1 is SNHLY and CDR2 is FYNNEI. The CDR3 covers 14 residues. The CDR3: CASSERYLYNEQFF. The CDR3 coding sequence is TGTGCCAGCAGTGAACGTTACCTATACAATGAGCAGTTCTTC.

V is TRBV28 and J is TRBJ2-1, with 7 bases identical to TRBD1. Trimming removed 4 bases from V and 3 bases from J; junction bases left unmatched: 9. The CDR3 is 16 residues long. The germline V gene has CDR1 MDHEN and CDR2 SYDVKM. The CDR3 coding sequence is TGTGCCAGCAGTTCCGGTACAGGGGCTGACTACAATGAGCAGTTCTTC. Protein: CASSSGTGADYNEQFF.

This clonotype was picked up a small number of times. The rearrangement links TRBV4-1 to TRBJ2-3, with 7 bases lining up with TRBD1. The V segment lost 3 bases and the J segment 10 bases; nucleotides outside the gene matches: 10. Germline lookup yields CDR1 MGHRA and CDR2 YSYEKL. The CDR3 has 14 amino acids. DNA of the CDR3: TGCGCCAGCAGCCAGGAGCAGACAGGGCGATCGCAGTATTTT. Translated, it gives CASSQEQTGRSQYF.

This clonotype was seen only a few times. The CDR3 is CSAAQPSSYNEQFF. CDR3 coding DNA: TGCAGTGCCGCACAACCGAGCTCCTACAATGAGCAGTTCTTC. The chain uses TRBV20-1 and TRBJ2-1; unclear D gene. V gave up 6 bases and J gave up 0 bases, with 12 bases separating them. The germline V gene has CDR1 DFQATT and CDR2 SNEGSKA (reference sequence). This CDR3 is built from 14 residues.

This clonotype turned up a few times. This chain uses TRBV5-6 with TRBJ1-4, with D perhaps TRBD1 (5 bases). Germline CDR1 SGHDT, CDR2 YYEEEE. Between the trimmed V and J ends, which lost 5 bases and 3 bases, there was a span of 20 bases. The CDR3 length is 17 residues. The CDR3 reads CASSHIAPQAPNEKLFF. The DNA for the CDR3 is TGTGCCAGCAGTCATATTGCCCCACAGGCTCCTAATGAAAAACTGTTTTTT.

This chain joins TRBV20-1 and TRBJ1-6; TRBD1 might be the D (6 bases). The length of the CDR3 is 13 residues. The V end lost 7 bases, the J end lost 10 bases, and 17 bases lay between the germline ends. The germline gives CDR1 DFQATT, CDR2 SNEGSKA (reference sequence). DNA for the CDR3: TGCAGTGGGGGAGGGGGTTATGGCTCACCCCTCCACTTT. It specifies CSGGGGYGSPLHF.

The chain uses TRBV7-2 and TRBJ1-2; 9 bases map to TRBD1. The CDR3 totals 14 residues. Losses at the gene ends were 3 bases for V and 5 bases for J; bases not matched to a gene: 4. Germline V gene sequence: CDR1 SGHTA, CDR2 FQGNSA. The CDR3 DNA reads as TGTGCCAGCAGCTTGAACAGGGGGCAATATGGCTACACCTTC. This sequence encodes CASSLNRGQYGYTF.

The chain uses TRBV20-1 and TRBJ2-3; unclear D gene. V was trimmed by 4 bases and J by 4 bases, leaving 12 bases between them. CDR3 length: 13 residues. In germline, CDR1 is DFQATT, CDR2 SNEGSKA (reference sequence). CDR3 loop: CSAKTPNSDTQYF. The DNA for the CDR3 is TGCAGTGCTAAAACACCTAACTCAGATACGCAGTATTTT.

The gene calls are TRBV6-1 and TRBJ2-3, with TRBD1 matching over 8 bases. Germline V gene data show CDR1 as MNHNS and CDR2 as SASEGT. After removal of 7 bases from V and 4 bases from J, the junction contained 7 bases not matched to a gene. CDR3 length: 14 residues. The CDR3 here is CASIEQGAADTQYF. The CDR3 region has the DNA TGTGCCAGCATAGAGCAGGGGGCCGCAGATACGCAGTATTTT.

This clonotype was detected many times. The chain carries TRBV9 and TRBJ1-2, with TRBD1 identical over 8 bases. The CDR3 sequence is 16 residues long. CDR1 and CDR2 from the germline V gene are SGDLS and YYNGEE. J lost 2 bases, V lost 0 bases, and 6 bases had no gene match. The CDR3 DNA reads as TGTGCCAGCAGCGTAGGGACAGGGCGAGAGAACTATGGCTACACCTTC. Translating gives CASSVGTGRENYGYTF.

In this sample, this clonotype turned up a few times. V is TRBV7-8 and J is TRBJ1-1, with 10 bases lining up with TRBD1. The germline V gene encodes CDR1 SGHVS and CDR2 FQNEAQ. The CDR3 is made up of 16 amino acids. V gave up 5 bases and J gave up 6 bases; unmatched junction bases: 12. The CDR3 spells CASSVAGTGAFSEAFF. CDR3 in DNA: TGTGCCAGCAGCGTCGCCGGGACAGGGGCTTTTTCTGAAGCTTTCTTT.

This clonotype was seen only a few times. The rearrangement uses TRBV5-1 and TRBJ1-2; 10 bases are a match to TRBD1. In germline, CDR1 is SGHRS, CDR2 YFSETQ. V was clipped by 3 bases and J by 4 bases; unmatched bases: 9. The CDR3 contains 16 residues. CDR3 loop: CASSSGTGAQGYGYTF. For the CDR3, the DNA is TGCGCCAGCAGCTCCGGGACAGGGGCACAGGGCTATGGCTACACCTTC.

The genes are TRBV9 and TRBJ2-1; 7 bases map to TRBD2. This CDR3 region has 16 residues. Germline trimming cut 0 bases from V and 4 bases from J; bases unmatched to any gene: 7. Germline V gives CDR1 SGDLS, CDR2 YYNGEE. CDR3 residues: CASSVGPSGVYNEQFF. In DNA, the CDR3 is TGTGCCAGCAGCGTAGGCCCTAGCGGAGTTTACAATGAGCAGTTCTTC.

The chain carries TRBV6-4 and TRBJ2-2, with no clear D. Between the trimmed V and J ends, which lost 5 bases and 4 bases, there was a span of 11 bases. This CDR3 comprises 14 residues. Germline CDR1 and CDR2: MRHNA and SNTAGT. CDR3 in amino acids: CASSLSEFTGELFF. CDR3 coding DNA: TGTGCCAGCAGTTTATCCGAATTCACCGGGGAGCTGTTTTTT.

The genes are TRBV20-1 and TRBJ2-7, with 9 nucleotides matching TRBD2. The germline V gene has CDR1 DFQATT and CDR2 SNEGSKA (reference sequence). This CDR3 has 15 amino acids. Trimming took 6 bases from V and 4 from J; bases not matched to a gene: 13. The CDR3 loop is CSAPIPTSGSYEQYF. In DNA, the CDR3 is TGCAGTGCCCCAATTCCGACTAGCGGCTCTTACGAGCAGTACTTC.

This clonotype was observed at least ten times. The J gene is TRBJ1-1, the V gene TRBV7-2, with D perhaps TRBD1 (6 bases). The germline V gene encodes CDR1 SGHTA and CDR2 FQGNSA. This CDR3 is 15 amino acids long. V dropped 0 bases and J dropped 11 bases, with 19 bases sitting between them. CDR3: CASSLAGAGAPGAFF. The CDR3 nucleotides are TGTGCCAGCAGCTTAGCCGGCGCAGGGGCCCCGGGGGCTTTCTTT.

This clonotype was recorded a few times. The V and J genes are TRBV6-1 and TRBJ1-1; tentative D call: TRBD1 (5 bases). The V gene's germline CDR1 is MNHNS and CDR2 SASEGT. The CDR3 runs to 14 residues. The V and J ends lost 7 bases and 0 bases respectively, with 12 bases between them. This CDR3 is CASTAGWVNTEAFF. DNA for the CDR3: TGTGCCAGCACGGCAGGGTGGGTGAACACTGAAGCTTTCTTT.

This clonotype has more than one count but fewer than ten. The chain joins TRBV10-3 to TRBJ1-2; D ambiguous. The CDR3 is 13 amino acids. Germline lookup yields CDR1 ENHRY and CDR2 SYGVKD. Trimming left V 7 bases short and J 2 bases short, with 11 bases between. CDR3 amino acids: CAINGRNNYGYTF. DNA for the CDR3: TGTGCCATCAATGGCAGAAACAACTATGGCTACACCTTC.